The T cell receptor beta chain under discussion was sequenced for a study of T cell clonotyping in hematopoietic cell transplantation. About this clone itself: What it binds is unknown.

Generated by immunoSEQ multiplex PCR, the TCRdb table keeps only in-frame clones and is missing some. Of fewer than 20,000 clones listed, roughly 70% are singletons. Whole-study results and caveats: Broader posttransplant TCR repertoire diversity was predicted by graft donor and pretransplant recipient Inverse Simpson Index values. Pathologically expanded recipient clonotypes increased progressively from day 30 to day 180 as diversity fell. Few recipient clonotypes overlapped donors; over 97% were de novo at given depth. No sorting was done, leaving CD4 and CD8 contributions mixed.

The TCR comes from a woman aged 60-75 years in good health. Some clones in this sample may be carry-over from other donors' samples. The sequencing sample was made of peripheral blood mononuclear cells.

In DNA form, the CDR3 reads TGTGCCAGCAGCTCGTTGGGGGCGGCAGAGACCCAGTACTTC. It specifies CASSSLGAAETQYF. V gene TRBV7-9 combines with J gene TRBJ2-5; D may be TRBD1 (6 bases). The V gene lost 4 bases and the J gene lost 4 bases, with 13 bases spanning the gap. CDR1 SEHNR and CDR2 FQNEAQ come from the germline V gene (reference sequence). This CDR3 spans 14 amino acids.